The clone carrying this T cell receptor beta chain was observed at least ten times. Its antigen is not known. The sample originates from a study of T cells in Graves' hyperthyroidism and ophthalmopathy. As for the study in general: Peripheral blood was drawn at first diagnosis, prior to all treatment. Overall study results and limits: Most expanded thyroid clonotypes above 0.001 recurred in blood.

Regions amplified from RNA transcripts were the TCR beta CDR3 regions. TCR CDR3 regions were first amplified by RT-PCR with HTBI primers. TCRdb reprocessed the multiplex PCR reads via MiXCR and lists one record per CDR3 protein. The sample has 250,000 or so distinct CDR3 sequences; 15% are singletons. The CDR3 covers 18 residues. Germline V CDR1 and CDR2: ENHRY, SYGVKD. V was cut by 2 bases and J by 4 bases, with 23 bases left in between. This chain uses TRBV10-3 with TRBJ2-5, with D possibly called TRBD1 or TRBD2 (7 bases each). The TCR was taken from a woman in her 50s with Graves' hyperthyroidism that later progressed to Graves' ophthalmopathy. Material for sequencing was blood. The chain's CDR3 is CAISEREGAFPALETQYF. The CDR3 region has the DNA TGTGCCATCAGTGAGAGGGAGGGGGCCTTCCCTGCCTTAGAGACCCAGTACTTC.